One sample yielded the 21 T cell receptor beta chains listed below, sequenced in a study of cytomegalovirus exposure and HLA in healthy donors. PCR was performed using 60 Vbeta and 13 Jbeta primers. The method was immunoSEQ multiplex PCR; TCRdb's version includes in-frame clones alone and lacks a portion of them. In the table there are some 140,000 clones, around four fifths of which are singletons. Material: PBMCs. The receptor set was obtained from a middle-aged woman in good health and CMV-seronegative.

The chain recombines TRBV19 with TRBJ1-1; D is ambiguous. The CDR3 is 15 residues long. V was cut by 2 bases and J by 1 base, with 11 bases left in between. The V gene's germline CDR1 is LNHDA and CDR2 SQIVND (reference sequence). CDR3 in DNA: TGTGCCAGTAGTATAACCGGGAGTTCGAACACTGAAGCTTTCTTT. It encodes CASSITGSSNTEAFF.

V usage is TRBV4-1 and J usage is TRBJ2-3, with TRBD1 matching 12 bases. The CDR3 contains 16 residues. The J segment lost 5 bases and the V segment lost 3 bases, leaving 6 bases of the junction unmatched. The germline V gene has CDR1 MGHRA and CDR2 YSYEKL. The CDR3 protein is CASSHGTGGVEDTQYF. CDR3 nucleotide sequence: TGCGCCAGCAGCCACGGGACAGGGGGCGTCGAAGATACGCAGTATTTT.

The gene calls are TRBV19 and TRBJ2-4, with TRBD2 matching over 8 bases. Germline V gene lookup returns CDR1 LNHDA and CDR2 SQIVND (reference sequence). There are 19 residues in the CDR3. V was pared by 0 bases and J by 3 bases, with 13 bases of the junction left unmatched. The CDR3 bases are TGTGCCAGTAGTATAGATGCGGGGGGCACGGATTATGGCAAAAACATTCAGTACTTC. Its protein is CASSIDAGGTDYGKNIQYF.

The rearrangement links TRBV30 to TRBJ1-2; D unclear. The germline V gene has CDR1 GTSNPN and CDR2 SVGIG (reference sequence). The CDR3 consists of 16 residues. Trimming cost V 2 bases and J 0 bases, with 16 bases left between them. CDR3 in amino acids: CAWSPVDGETNYGYTF. DNA of the CDR3: TGTGCCTGGAGTCCCGTGGATGGGGAGACTAACTATGGCTACACCTTC.

Here the CDR3 reads CASSWGPSGGETQYF. The CDR3 region has the DNA TGCGCCAGCAGCTGGGGCCCTAGCGGGGGAGAGACCCAGTACTTC. V gene TRBV5-1 combines with J gene TRBJ2-5, with TRBD2 matching 10 bases. Germline CDR1 is SGHRS and CDR2 is YFSETQ. The J segment lost 4 bases and the V segment lost 3 bases, leaving 6 bases of the junction unmatched. CDR3 length: 15 amino acids. The variable domain in full, with the rest retrieved from reference TRBV5-1 and TRBJ2-5, is KAGVTQTPRYLIKTRGQQVTLSCSPISGHRSVSWYQQTPGQGLQFLFEYFSETQRNKGNFPGRFSGRQFSNSRSEMNVSTLELGDSALYLCASSWGPSGGETQYFGPGTRLLVL.

This rearrangement joins TRBV6-1 to TRBJ1-3; D gene ambiguous. Trimming took 3 bases from V and 1 from J, leaving 10 bases between them. The CDR3 extends over 15 amino acids. Germline CDR1 reads MNHNS; CDR2 reads SASEGT. The CDR3 protein is CASSESATSGNTIYF. For the CDR3, the DNA is TGTGCCAGCAGTGAGTCTGCAACATCTGGAAACACCATATATTTT.

The rearrangement joins TRBV15 to TRBJ1-5, with TRBD1 as a possible D gene (5 bases). CDR1 and CDR2 from the germline V gene are LNHNV and YYDKDF (reference sequence). Trimming shortened V by 1 base and J by 6 bases, and 13 bases separated the two germline ends. The CDR3 totals 15 residues. In DNA form, the CDR3 reads TGTGCCACCAGCAGAGGAGGGACTTTAGGTCAGCCCCAGCATTTT. Translating it yields CATSRGGTLGQPQHF.

This clone was recorded once. This chain connects TRBV5-1 to TRBJ1-4, with TRBD1 matching over 7 bases. The trim removed 4 bases at V and 3 bases at J, leaving 6 bases unmatched. Germline V gene data show CDR1 as SGHRS and CDR2 as YFSETQ. The CDR3 has 15 amino acids. CDR3 region: CASSPHGTANEKLFF. The CDR3 DNA reads as TGCGCCAGCAGCCCTCACGGGACAGCTAATGAAAAACTGTTTTTT.

This clone has only one observation. V gene TRBV27 combines with J gene TRBJ2-4; a possible D gene is TRBD2 (6 bases). The CDR3 consists of 15 residues. V was shortened by 7 bases and J by 8 bases, with 21 bases between the two germline ends. CDR1 is MNHEY, CDR2 SMNVEV, per germline (reference sequence). CDR3 sequence (DNA): TGTGCCAGCAACTCGCGGGGACCTACCCAGGACATTCAGTACTTC. Its translation is CASNSRGPTQDIQYF.

The chain joins TRBV27 to TRBJ1-6, with 7 bases identical to TRBD1. Germline V gene sequence: CDR1 MNHEY, CDR2 SMNVEV (reference sequence). The V and J ends lost 7 bases and 7 bases, in that order; junction bases with no gene match: 7. This CDR3 is 14 amino acids long. The chain's CDR3 is CASKSGTANSPLHF. DNA for the CDR3: TGTGCCAGCAAATCCGGGACAGCGAATTCACCCCTCCACTTT.

The rearrangement links TRBV13 to TRBJ2-3; 9 bases match TRBD2. This CDR3 contains 19 residues. From germline, CDR1 is PRHDT and CDR2 FYEKMQ (reference sequence). Trimming took 3 bases from V and 4 from J; bases not matched to a gene: 17. The CDR3 sequence is CASSFPLSGGSTEADTQYF. The CDR3 DNA follows: TGTGCCAGCAGCTTTCCGCTTAGCGGGGGATCCACAGAGGCAGATACGCAGTATTTT.

This clone was detected only once. This CDR3 reads CASSLTAHGNYGYTF. CDR3 in DNA: TGTGCCAGCAGTTTAACCGCCCACGGTAACTATGGCTACACCTTC. The rearrangement uses TRBV27 and TRBJ1-2; D not resolved. Germline loops: CDR1 MNHEY, CDR2 SMNVEV (reference sequence). Trimming pared 2 bases from V and 1 base from J, leaving 11 bases between. The CDR3 totals 15 residues.

This chain connects TRBV28 to TRBJ2-4; weak D call: TRBD1 (5 bases). Germline values: CDR1 MDHEN, CDR2 SYDVKM. The CDR3 sequence is 16 residues long. Trimming stripped 2 bases from V and 5 bases from J, with 16 bases between. The CDR3 bases are TGTGCCAGCAGTTTAAATCCAGGGTTTACGGAAAACATTCAGTACTTC. Encoded protein: CASSLNPGFTENIQYF. The complete variable domain, with remaining parts taken from reference TRBV28 and TRBJ2-4, reads DVKVTQSSRYLVKRTGEKVFLECVQDMDHENMFWYRQDPGLGLRLIYFSYDVKMKEKGDIPEGYSVSREKKERFSLILESASTNQTSMYLCASSLNPGFTENIQYFGAGTRLSVL.

The J gene is TRBJ2-2, the V gene TRBV6-1, with 9 nucleotides matching TRBD1. The CDR3 has 15 amino acids. Trimming cost V 7 bases and J 5 bases; bases outside gene matches: 8. Germline V lookup: CDR1 MNHNS, CDR2 SASEGT. In DNA, the CDR3 is TGTGCCAGCAAGCAACAGGGGGCCGAGACCGGGGAGCTGTTTTTT. This sequence encodes CASKQQGAETGELFF.

The chain combines TRBV5-4 with TRBJ2-5; TRBD1 matches at 12 bases. V gave up 4 bases and J gave up 5 bases; unmatched junction bases: 6. The length of the CDR3 is 15 residues. Germline assignment: CDR1 SGHNT and CDR2 YYREEE (reference sequence). The CDR3 here is CASSPPGQGAETQYF. The CDR3, as DNA: TGTGCCAGCAGCCCACCGGGACAGGGGGCCGAGACCCAGTACTTC.

The chain uses TRBV4-3 and TRBJ2-1, with 10 bases matching TRBD2. The V gene end was trimmed by 3 bases and the J gene end by 4 bases; junction bases not matched to a gene: 6. CDR3 size: 16 residues. Germline CDR1 and CDR2: LGHNA and YSLEER. The CDR3 DNA reads TGCGCCAGCAGCCAGCAACTAGCGGGGTTATACAATGAGCAGTTCTTC. Translated: CASSQQLAGLYNEQFF.

The V gene is TRBV5-6, the J gene TRBJ1-2; 10 bases map to TRBD1. The germline V gene has CDR1 SGHDT and CDR2 YYEEEE. The CDR3 is 14 amino acids. With 0 bases clipped from V and 4 bases from J, the junction kept 0 bases outside the gene matches. CDR3 in amino acids: CASSLGDRGYGYTF. In DNA, the CDR3 is TGTGCCAGCAGCTTGGGGGACAGGGGCTATGGCTACACCTTC.

The chain links TRBV2 to TRBJ1-2; no reliable D call. From germline, CDR1 is SNHLY and CDR2 FYNNEI. Trimming removed 6 bases at V and 0 bases at J, with 8 bases between. This CDR3 comprises 13 residues. The CDR3 DNA follows: TGTGCCAGCAGGTTTAGAGCTAACTATGGCTACACCTTC. Residues: CASRFRANYGYTF.

This clone was recorded only once. The chain combines TRBV7-9 with TRBJ2-7; 8 bases align to TRBD1. J gave up 5 bases and V 5 bases, and 5 bases lay outside the gene matches. The CDR3 contains 13 residues. Germline loops: CDR1 SEHNR, CDR2 FQNEAQ (reference sequence). CDR3: CASSPPGGDEQYF. The DNA of the CDR3 is TGTGCCAGCAGCCCCCCAGGGGGCGACGAGCAGTACTTC.

The chain is built from TRBV5-1 and TRBJ1-2, with D possibly TRBD1 on 5 matching bases. CDR1 SGHRS and CDR2 YFSETQ come from the germline V gene. The CDR3 is 14 residues long. Deletions cut 5 bases from V and 8 bases from J, with 19 bases between. The CDR3 DNA follows: TGCGCCAGCAGGGAGGGACTCGGCCTTGGGGGCTACACCTTC. Translation gives CASREGLGLGGYTF. The full variable domain, its missing parts supplied by reference TRBV5-1 and TRBJ1-2, is KAGVTQTPRYLIKTRGQQVTLSCSPISGHRSVSWYQQTPGQGLQFLFEYFSETQRNKGNFPGRFSGRQFSNSRSEMNVSTLELGDSALYLCASREGLGLGGYTFGSGTRLTVV.

The chain has TRBV15 and TRBJ1-4, with D unclear. Germline CDR1 and CDR2: LNHNV and YYDKDF (reference sequence). The ends were cut back, 1 base at V and 0 bases at J, with 15 bases in the middle. CDR3 length: 18 residues. The CDR3 sequence: CATSRGPGRSATNEKLFF. The CDR3 region has the DNA TGTGCCACCAGCAGAGGGCCGGGTCGATCTGCAACTAATGAAAAACTGTTTTTT.